Listed here are 14 T cell receptor beta chains from one sample, sequenced in a study of a mutant IDH1 vaccine in newly diagnosed glioma. Documented time point: week 23, last vaccination. Each vaccine dose was 300 ug of mutant IDH1 20-mer peptide, with topical imiquimod. Their antigens remain unidentified. Only in-frame clones appear in the TCRdb table, and some are missing; sequencing was by immunoSEQ multiplex PCR. Counted here are around 40,000 clones, 60% to 85% occurring once; the ten biggest clones make up approximately 6.5%. The starting material was PBMCs, obtained from a glioma patient whose treatment included an IDH1 peptide vaccine. Source of these receptors: a woman in her forties with glioma. Some clones in this sample may be carry-over from other donors' samples.

The chain carries TRBV2 and TRBJ2-1; perhaps TRBD2 as D (6 bases). Trimming left V 7 bases short and J 6 bases short, with 10 bases between. CDR3 length: 12 residues. Germline CDR1 SNHLY, CDR2 FYNNEI. CDR3 amino acids: CASTVGGNEQFF. The CDR3 nucleotides are TGTGCCAGCACCGTGGGGGGCAATGAGCAGTTCTTC.

The CDR3 sequence is CASRPRSGPYYNEQFF. As DNA, the CDR3 is TGTGCCAGTCGACCAAGAAGCGGACCCTACTACAATGAGCAGTTCTTC. The gene calls are TRBV19 and TRBJ2-1; TRBD2 is a possible D gene (5 bases). Germline V gene data show CDR1 as LNHDA and CDR2 as SQIVND (reference sequence). Trimming shortened V by 8 bases and J by 3 bases, and 20 bases separated the two germline ends. This CDR3 spans 16 amino acids.

This rearrangement joins TRBV4-3 to TRBJ2-5; D ambiguous. The CDR3 is made up of 15 amino acids. Germline V CDR1 and CDR2: LGHNA, YSLEER. Trimming took 0 bases from V and 4 from J, leaving 12 bases between them. The chain's CDR3 is CASSQDMDPGETQYF. The CDR3 nucleotides read TGCGCCAGCAGCCAAGATATGGACCCCGGAGAGACCCAGTACTTC.

The rearrangement links TRBV5-4 to TRBJ1-2; D perhaps matches TRBD1 (5 bases). V lost 3 bases and J 7 bases, leaving 19 bases between the germline ends. This CDR3 contains 15 residues. CDR1 and CDR2 (germline): SGHNT, YYREEE (reference sequence). The CDR3 coding sequence is TGTGCCAGCAGCTCCCCCGGAGGGGTCATCGGTGGCTACACCTTC. Encoded protein: CASSSPGGVIGGYTF.

The chain uses TRBV4-2 and TRBJ2-2, with D perhaps being TRBD1 or TRBD2 (7 bases each). Germline CDR1 reads LGHNA; CDR2 reads YNFKEQ. V dropped 8 bases and J dropped 6 bases, with 22 bases sitting between them. The CDR3 consists of 16 residues. This chain's CDR3 is CASQGGGGSKPGELFF. DNA of the CDR3: TGTGCCAGCCAGGGAGGGGGCGGGAGTAAACCCGGGGAGCTGTTTTTT.

This chain joins TRBV4-1 and TRBJ1-1, with D hard to call. Germline V gives CDR1 MGHRA, CDR2 YSYEKL. Trimming cost V 6 bases and J 6 bases, with 14 bases left between them. The CDR3 covers 13 residues. The CDR3 region is CASSLIAVSEAFF. DNA for the CDR3: TGCGCCAGCAGTCTCATAGCGGTCTCTGAAGCTTTCTTT.

Of note for this clone: One end of the junction varies from germline; a read error may be responsible. The rearrangement joins TRBV7-7 to TRBJ2-7; 8 nucleotides match TRBD1. The CDR3 is 15 residues long. Germline loops: CDR1 SSHAT, CDR2 FNYEAQ (reference sequence). The CDR3 sequence is CASSLGTGSSYEQYF. The DNA of the CDR3 is TGTGCTAGCAGCCTAGGGACAGGTAGCTCCTACGAGCAGTACTTC.

For the CDR3, the DNA is TGTGCCAGCAGTTTGACAGGGGGCCTCACTGAAGCTTTCTTT. This encodes CASSLTGGLTEAFF. The rearrangement joins TRBV27 to TRBJ1-1; the match to TRBD1 covers 10 bases. Looked up from germline, CDR1 is MNHEY and CDR2 is SMNVEV (reference sequence). V lost 3 bases, J lost 4 bases, and 2 bases stayed unmatched. The CDR3 runs 14 residues.

This rearrangement joins TRBV20-1 to TRBJ1-2; no reliable D call. The V gene's germline CDR1 is DFQATT and CDR2 SNEGSKA (reference sequence). The CDR3 has 10 residues. V was trimmed by 8 bases and J by 5 bases, leaving 9 bases between them. CDR3 DNA sequence: TGCAGTTCCTCTTTTTATGGCTACACCTTC. Residues: CSSSFYGYTF.

This sequence joins TRBV6-5 and TRBJ1-1, with no clear D. The CDR3 is 13 residues long. Per germline, CDR1 MNHEY and CDR2 SVGAGI. Trimming cost V 4 bases and J 4 bases, with 10 bases left between them. The CDR3 here is CASSFQSSTEAFF. CDR3 sequence (DNA): TGTGCCAGCAGTTTCCAAAGTTCCACTGAAGCTTTCTTT.

This clone was seen a few times. CDR3: CASSLELGETQYF. The CDR3 DNA reads as TGCGCCAGCAGCTTGGAGCTTGGGGAGACCCAGTACTTC. This sequence joins TRBV5-1 and TRBJ2-5; D not resolved. Germline V gene sequence: CDR1 SGHRS, CDR2 YFSETQ. With 0 bases removed from V and 5 bases from J, the gap between germline ends came to 8 bases. The CDR3 totals 13 residues.

By sample fraction, this clone is medium-sized (0.01 to 0.1%). The V call is TRBV2, the J call TRBJ2-7; TRBD1 might be the D (5 bases). The germline CDR1 and CDR2 sequences are SNHLY and FYNNEI. CDR3 size: 14 residues. V was pared by 6 bases and J by 2 bases, with 14 bases between. CDR3 bases: TGTGCCAGCAGCCCTCCGGACAAGACCTACGAGCAGTACTTC. This codes for CASSPPDKTYEQYF. The whole variable domain, filled in from reference TRBV2 and TRBJ2-7, reads EPEVTQTPSHQVTQMGQEVILRCVPISNHLYFYWYRQILGQKVEFLVSFYNNEISEKSEIFDDQFSVERPDGSNFTLKIRSTKLEDSAMYFCASSPPDKTYEQYFGPGTRLTVT.

This chain uses TRBV15 with TRBJ1-4; the match to TRBD1 covers 9 bases. This CDR3 has 12 residues. Germline trimming cut 10 bases from V and 10 bases from J; bases unmatched to any gene: 7. From germline, CDR1 is LNHNV and CDR2 YYDKDF (reference sequence). In nucleotides, the CDR3 is TGTGCCATCCGGGACAGGGAAGGAAAACTGTTTTTT. Its translation is CAIRDREGKLFF.

The chain joins TRBV6-1 to TRBJ2-5; tentatively, D is TRBD2 (5 bases). Germline CDR1 is MNHNS and CDR2 is SASEGT. V gave up 5 bases and J gave up 9 bases, with 7 bases separating them. The CDR3 covers 10 residues. The CDR3 here is CASSPGAQYF. CDR3 DNA sequence: TGTGCCAGCAGTCCCGGGGCCCAGTACTTC.